Below, 20 T cell receptor beta chains from the same sample are listed, as sequenced in a study of shared clonotypes between healthy human individuals. The assay was immunoSEQ multiplex PCR, and TCRdb's table has in-frame clones only and misses some. The sample records a few million clones, 80% to 95% being singletons. Sequences were obtained from naive CD4+ T cells from PBMCs. Subset specified: CD45RA+ positively selected. The receptors were sampled from a young man in good health. Some clones in this sample may be carry-over from other donors' samples.

The chain joins TRBV29-1 to TRBJ2-4; 7 nucleotides agree with TRBD1. The CDR3 contains 15 residues. V gave up 4 bases and J gave up 0 bases; unmatched junction bases: 6. Germline lookup yields CDR1 SQVTM and CDR2 ANQGSEA. DNA for the CDR3: TGCAGCGTTGCAGAGGACAGGATAGCCAAAAACATTCAGTACTTC. Its protein product is CSVAEDRIAKNIQYF.

The chain links TRBV5-1 to TRBJ2-2; 7 bases map to TRBD2. In germline, CDR1 is SGHRS, CDR2 YFSETQ. After removal of 2 bases from V and 8 bases from J, the junction contained 15 bases not matched to a gene. The CDR3 has 17 amino acids. As DNA, the CDR3 is TGCGCCAGCAGCTTTCCCCTGTGGGCTAGCGGAGATGGGGAGCTGTTTTTT. It yields the protein CASSFPLWASGDGELFF.

CDR3 in DNA: TGTGCCAGCGGCGGGAGGCTCAATACGGATGAGACCCAGTACTTC. This codes for CASGGRLNTDETQYF. The V call is TRBV6-6, the J call TRBJ2-5, with 8 bases lining up with TRBD2. The V gene's germline CDR1 is MNHNY and CDR2 SVGAGI (reference sequence). The CDR3 contains 15 residues. V shed 8 bases, J shed 5 bases, and the junction held 13 bases outside the gene matches.

V and J are TRBV27 and TRBJ2-7; D might be TRBD2 (7 bases). Germline values: CDR1 MNHEY, CDR2 SMNVEV (reference sequence). Trimming left V 5 bases short and J 4 bases short, with 18 bases between. The CDR3 runs 15 residues. The CDR3: CASSPRGGGGYEQYF. In DNA, the CDR3 is TGTGCCAGCAGTCCTCGAGGGGGGGGTGGATACGAGCAGTACTTC.

This chain uses TRBV11-2 with TRBJ1-1; 9 bases are shared with TRBD1. V lost 4 bases and J lost 3; bases outside the gene matches: 9. The CDR3 covers 16 residues. Germline CDR1 SGHAT, CDR2 FQNNGV. The CDR3 sequence: CASSSYRGLLDTEAFF. In DNA form, the CDR3 reads TGTGCCAGCAGCTCGTACAGGGGGCTCCTGGACACTGAAGCTTTCTTT. Full variable domain (rest looked up from reference TRBV11-2 and TRBJ1-1): EAGVAQSPRYKIIEKRQSVAFWCNPISGHATLYWYQQILGQGPKLLIQFQNNGVVDDSQLPKDRFSAERLKGVDSTLKIQPAKLEDSAVYLCASSSYRGLLDTEAFFGQGTRLTVV.

As concerns this clone: This CDR3 is also generated by other DNA sequences in the sample. The chain links TRBV9 to TRBJ1-1; D may be TRBD1 (5 bases). The CDR3 is 13 amino acids. V was trimmed by 3 bases and J by 1 base, leaving 7 bases between them. Germline-derived CDR1 and CDR2 are SGDLS and YYNGEE. The CDR3 DNA is TGTGCCAGCAGCGAGCAGGGGAACACTGAAGCTTTCTTT. It yields the protein CASSEQGNTEAFF.

The chain joins TRBV28 to TRBJ1-1; a possible D gene is TRBD1 (5 bases). Germline loops: CDR1 MDHEN, CDR2 SYDVKM. This CDR3 region has 16 residues. V was cut by 2 bases and J by 4 bases, with 17 bases left in between. In DNA form, the CDR3 reads TGTGCCAGCAGTTTAAGGGTTGCGGGGGAGGGCACTGAAGCTTTCTTT. Translating it yields CASSLRVAGEGTEAFF.

The chain carries TRBV6-5 and TRBJ2-5, with unresolved D. Germline V gene data show CDR1 as MNHEY and CDR2 as SVGAGI. CDR3 size: 15 residues. V lost 0 bases, J lost 5 bases, and 13 bases lay in between. In nucleotides, the CDR3 is TGTGCCAGCAGTTACTCTGTCCAGGTGGGGGAGACCCAGTACTTC. Translated, it gives CASSYSVQVGETQYF.

V and J are TRBV29-1 and TRBJ2-7; TRBD2 agrees at 10 bases. Germline CDR1 is SQVTM and CDR2 is ANQGSEA. V was clipped by 5 bases and J by 6 bases; unmatched bases: 7. There are 13 residues in the CDR3. The CDR3 loop reads CSVSSGSKFEQYF. The CDR3 DNA is TGCAGCGTTTCTAGCGGGAGTAAGTTCGAGCAGTACTTC.

The rearrangement uses TRBV7-9 and TRBJ2-5; D remains unclear. V was pared by 4 bases and J by 6 bases, with 18 bases between. The germline gives CDR1 SEHNR, CDR2 FQNEAQ (reference sequence). The CDR3 contains 15 residues. The CDR3 DNA is TGTGCCAGCAGCTCATCCCAGGCCCGCGTACAGACCCAGTACTTC. This gives the protein CASSSSQARVQTQYF.

The table lists this clone with a few counts. The sample carries other DNA sequences with the same CDR3. This sequence joins TRBV19 and TRBJ2-7; D not certain. Trimming stripped 3 bases from V and 3 bases from J, with 6 bases between. Germline lookup yields CDR1 LNHDA and CDR2 SQIVND (reference sequence). This CDR3 spans 12 amino acids. CDR3 nucleotide sequence: TGTGCCAGTAGTATTCCGGGCTACGAGCAGTACTTC. It encodes CASSIPGYEQYF.

The chain carries TRBV28 and TRBJ2-3, with 8 nucleotides matching TRBD1. V dropped 7 bases and J dropped 2; count of bases not matched to a gene: 11. CDR3 size: 16 residues. The germline gives CDR1 MDHEN, CDR2 SYDVKM. Here the CDR3 reads CASIPPPGGTTDTQYF. The CDR3 nucleotides are TGTGCCAGCATTCCGCCCCCAGGGGGCACCACAGATACGCAGTATTTT.

V and J are TRBV30 and TRBJ2-7, with a tentative D call TRBD2 (6 bases). CDR3 length: 13 amino acids. The ends were cut back, 1 base at V and 5 bases at J, with 12 bases in the middle. Germline V gene sequence: CDR1 GTSNPN, CDR2 SVGIG (reference sequence). The CDR3 DNA follows: TGTGCCTGGAGTGGTGGAGGGTCCCACGAGCAGTACTTC. The encoded protein is CAWSGGGSHEQYF.

The chain employs TRBV7-9 and TRBJ2-3, with 14 bases aligning to TRBD2. This CDR3 has 17 amino acids. Per germline, CDR1 SEHNR and CDR2 FQNEAQ (reference sequence). With 5 bases clipped from V and 5 bases from J, the junction kept 9 bases outside the gene matches. CDR3 DNA: TGTGCCAGCAGCCGCCCGGGACTAGCGGGAGAGCGAGATACGCAGTATTTT. This translates into CASSRPGLAGERDTQYF.

The rearrangement links TRBV11-3 to TRBJ2-3; the match to TRBD2 covers 10 bases. This CDR3 is 14 amino acids long. V was pared by 0 bases and J by 6 bases, with 0 bases of the junction left unmatched. Germline V gene data show CDR1 as SGHNT and CDR2 as YENEEA. The CDR3 DNA reads TGTGCCAGCAGCTTAGAGGGACTAGCGGATACGCAGTATTTT. This translates into CASSLEGLADTQYF.

J is TRBJ1-5 and V is TRBV11-2; weak D call: TRBD1 (5 bases). Looked up from germline, CDR1 is SGHAT and CDR2 is FQNNGV. This CDR3 spans 18 amino acids. Trimming left V 0 bases short and J 0 bases short, with 15 bases between. As DNA, the CDR3 is TGTGCCAGCAGCTTAGATTTATTGGGGGTCGGTAGCAATCAGCCCCAGCATTTT. Translation gives CASSLDLLGVGSNQPQHF.

The chain has TRBV5-1 and TRBJ2-2; D is unclear. Trimming shortened V by 1 base and J by 4 bases, and 14 bases separated the two germline ends. From germline, CDR1 is SGHRS and CDR2 YFSETQ. The CDR3 loop spans 16 amino acids. CDR3 sequence: CASSLMGPPGTGELFF. CDR3 sequence (DNA): TGCGCCAGCAGCTTGATGGGCCCACCGGGCACCGGGGAGCTGTTTTTT.

This rearrangement joins TRBV7-2 to TRBJ1-2; D remains ambiguous. The germline CDR1 and CDR2 sequences are SGHTA and FQGNSA. V lost 5 bases, J lost 7 bases, and 14 bases lay in between. The CDR3 is 13 amino acids. Here the CDR3 reads CASSQGQKPGYTF. DNA of the CDR3: TGTGCCAGCAGCCAAGGGCAGAAGCCTGGCTACACCTTC.

The chain couples TRBV7-3 to TRBJ2-3; TRBD2 agrees at 8 bases. This CDR3 comprises 15 residues. With V trimmed by 4 bases and J by 5 bases, 8 bases remained unmatched. In germline, CDR1 is SGHTA, CDR2 FQGTGA. The CDR3, as DNA: TGTGCCAGCAGCTCTGGCAGCGGGGGTGAAGATACGCAGTATTTT. Translating gives CASSSGSGGEDTQYF.

Comment on this clone: The same CDR3 arises from other DNA sequences in this sample as well. V gene TRBV5-1 combines with J gene TRBJ1-4; the match to TRBD1 covers 9 bases. V gave up 2 bases and J gave up 8 bases; unmatched junction bases: 7. Germline-derived CDR1 and CDR2 are SGHRS and YFSETQ. There are 15 residues in the CDR3. CDR3 sequence: CASSFRGQGGEKLFF. The CDR3 nucleotides read TGCGCCAGCAGCTTTCGGGGACAGGGAGGGGAAAAACTGTTTTTT.